This T cell receptor beta chain was found in a study of blood T cell repertoires in COVID-19. About the study: PBMCs, B-cell-depleted T cells, or T cells provided the cDNA or gDNA that made up the material.

This clone appeared a single time. Original methodology: Nucleated cell number was recorded as an estimate derived from reference gene primer amplification. Profiling relied on immunoSEQ multiplex PCR, and the TCRdb table lists in-frame clones only, not all of them. That table supplies the V and J calls and clone size; D and trimming were determined from the DNA. This repertoire shows approximately 210,000 clones, approximately 81% found once; its top ten account for more than 8.5%. The V gene end was trimmed by 6 bases and the J gene end by 0 bases; junction bases not matched to a gene: 19. From germline, CDR1 is MNHEY and CDR2 SVGEGT. The CDR3 has 19 residues.

This receptor was identified in a woman aged 45 to 65 with acute COVID-19. The specimen sequenced was PBMCs or T cells enriched from blood (not recorded which). The chain recombines TRBV6-2 or TRBV6-3 with TRBJ2-7; 8 bases fit TRBD1. CDR3 amino acids: CASSRDRLANYGHSYEQYF. DNA for the CDR3: TGTGCCAGCAGCCGGGACAGGCTCGCGAACTATGGACACTCCTACGAGCAGTACTTC.